This T cell receptor beta chain is from a study of regulatory T cells in long-lasting Graves disease. This clonotype was recorded at least ten times. Regarding time point: persistent/refractory GD, antithyroid drugs over 5 years with positive TRAb. PBMC RNA served as the TCR library source. Graves' disease diagnosis followed American Thyroid Association guidelines. Staff took about 10 milliliters of peripheral blood and put it into EDTA tubes. Trimming stripped 5 bases from V and 0 bases from J, with 7 bases between. This CDR3 spans 13 amino acids. Per germline, CDR1 DFQATT and CDR2 SNEGSKA (reference sequence). Sequencing libraries for TCR beta were prepared with iRepertoire HTBI primers and Arm-PCR of CDR3 regions. TCRdb passed the multiplex PCR reads through MiXCR, listing each CDR3 protein once. The repertoire has about 470,000 distinct CDR3 sequences, roughly 20% of them found once; the top ten carry under 9%.

This chain uses TRBV20-1 with TRBJ1-4, with D possibly being TRBD1 (5 bases). This receptor was obtained from a female donor with Graves disease. This material consisted of peripheral blood mononuclear cells (PBMCs), taken when the disease was refractory, from a patient treated with antithyroid drugs. The chain's CDR3 is CSAGHTTNEKLFF. In DNA, the CDR3 is TGCAGTGCTGGACACACAACTAATGAAAAACTGTTTTTT.